The rows below give T cell receptor beta chains drawn from one sample of a study of response to subunit inactivated influenza vaccine. One entry per CDR3 protein, called by TCRdb with MiXCR from the RT-PCR reads. Of 500,000 to 750,000 distinct CDR3 sequences listed, 14% are singletons. The sample here was PBMCs from blood, taken 11 to 12 days after vaccination. These receptors came from a man between 45 and 60 years old who received an inactivated influenza vaccine. CDR3s include the opening cysteine and the closing phenylalanine or tryptophan. D genes are given only for firm matches. Not every row has a clone size; where given, it reads once, few, many or a size class.

CDR3 length,clone size,J gene,V gene,D gene,CDR3 DNA,CDR3 protein
18,few,TRBJ1-6,TRBV6-1,.,TGTGCCAGCAGGCAACGCCGGGGGAATTACTTAGGTAATTCACCCCTCCACTTT,CASRQRRGNYLGNSPLHF
14,.,TRBJ2-3,TRBV6-5,.,TGTGCCAGCAGTTACCTGGCGGGATCAGATACGCAGTATTTT,CASSYLAGSDTQYF
13,few,TRBJ1-1,TRBV5-5,TRBD1,TGTGCCAGCAGCTTGCGACAGGGGGAAGTCGCTTTCTTT,CASSLRQGEVAFF
17,few,TRBJ2-1,TRBV11-2,.,TGTGCCAGCAGCTTAGAGGCCAGGGTTAGCTCCTACAATGAGCAGTTCTTC,CASSLEARVSSYNEQFF
14,.,TRBJ2-7,TRBV6-1,TRBD2,TGTGCCAGCAGAATAGCGGGGGCCTCCTACGAGCAGTACTTC,CASRIAGASYEQYF
13,.,TRBJ1-2,TRBV12-3/TRBV12-4,.,TGTGCCAGCAGTTTAGAACTAAACTATGGCTACACCTTC,CASSLELNYGYTF
16,few,TRBJ2-6,TRBV10-3,TRBD2,TGTGCCATCAGTGAGTCCGGGGGGGGCCGAGGCTCCGTCCTGACTTTC,CAISESGGGRGSVLTF
18,few,TRBJ2-5,TRBV6-2/TRBV6-3,TRBD2,TGTGCCAGCAGTTACCCTCCCCGGACTAGCGGGAGGCAAGAGACCCAGTACTTC,CASSYPPRTSGRQETQYF
14,few,TRBJ2-7,TRBV6-1,.,TGTGCCAGCAGTGAAGCGCTAGAAGCGAACGAGCAGTACTTC,CASSEALEANEQYF
16,few,TRBJ2-3,TRBV7-9,TRBD1,TGTGCCAGCAGCGCCGGGACAGGGGGAAGCACAGATACGCAGTATTTT,CASSAGTGGSTDTQYF
14,few,TRBJ2-5,TRBV7-7,.,TGTGCCAGCAGCCGCAACGGCCCCCAAGAGACCCAGTACTTC,CASSRNGPQETQYF
13,few,TRBJ2-7,TRBV5-1,.,TGCGCCAGCAGCTTCCAGGGGCTATACGAGCAGTACTTC,CASSFQGLYEQYF
13,.,TRBJ1-1,TRBV6-6,.,TGTGCCAGCAGTTCGACCGTGGGCACTGAAGCTTTCTTT,CASSSTVGTEAFF
15,.,TRBJ2-5,TRBV2,TRBD1,TGTGCCAGCAAACCGGGACAGGGGGCTGGAGAGACCCAGTACTTC,CASKPGQGAGETQYF
12,.,TRBJ1-4,TRBV7-9,.,TGTGCCAGCAGCCCGGGGGAAGAAAAACTGTTTTTT,CASSPGEEKLFF
16,few,TRBJ2-3,TRBV20-1,TRBD2,TGCAGTGCCCCCGGCGCTAGCGGCCATAGCACAGATACGCAGTATTTT,CSAPGASGHSTDTQYF
12,many,TRBJ1-1,TRBV29-1,.,TGCAGCGTTGGGAAGAGGAACACTGAAGCTTTCTTT,CSVGKRNTEAFF
15,.,TRBJ1-4,TRBV15,.,TGTGCCACCAGCAGAGAAAGGGTCGGTAATGAAAAACTGTTTTTT,CATSRERVGNEKLFF
13,.,TRBJ1-1,TRBV12-3/TRBV12-4,.,TGTGCCAGCAGTTTTGAGGGCGGGACTGAAGCTTTCTTT,CASSFEGGTEAFF
15,few,TRBJ1-1,TRBV7-9,.,TGTGCCAGCAGCTTAAGGGCCCTTAGGAACACTGAAGCTTTCTTT,CASSLRALRNTEAFF
16,many,TRBJ1-6,TRBV10-3,.,TGTGCCATCAGTGTCGGGGGAATGGATAATAATTCACCCCTCCACTTT,CAISVGGMDNNSPLHF
13,.,TRBJ2-5,TRBV20-1,.,TGCAGTGCCGCAGGGTCTGACGTTGTGACCCAGTACTTC,CSAAGSDVVTQYF
12,.,TRBJ1-1,TRBV29-1,.,TGCAGCGTCCAGCCCAGGGGCACTGAAGCTTTCTTT,CSVQPRGTEAFF
14,few,TRBJ2-7,TRBV6-1,TRBD1,TGTGCCAGCAGTCGAGGATCTGACAGGGGTGAGCAGTACTTC,CASSRGSDRGEQYF
17,few,TRBJ2-1,TRBV7-9,.,TGTGCCAGCAGACTTACTTACAGGGAGAAAAGGTACAATGAGCAGTTCTTC,CASRLTYREKRYNEQFF
13,few,TRBJ1-6,TRBV12-3/TRBV12-4,.,TGTGCCAGCAGACGAACAAGAAATTCACCCCTCCACTTT,CASRRTRNSPLHF
15,.,TRBJ2-3,TRBV7-2,.,TGTGCCAGCAGCTCGGGCCCCCATAGCACAGATACGCAGTATTTT,CASSSGPHSTDTQYF
15,.,TRBJ2-5,TRBV5-6,TRBD1,TGTGCCAGCAGCTACGGACAGGGGGTATTGGAGACCCAGTACTTC,CASSYGQGVLETQYF